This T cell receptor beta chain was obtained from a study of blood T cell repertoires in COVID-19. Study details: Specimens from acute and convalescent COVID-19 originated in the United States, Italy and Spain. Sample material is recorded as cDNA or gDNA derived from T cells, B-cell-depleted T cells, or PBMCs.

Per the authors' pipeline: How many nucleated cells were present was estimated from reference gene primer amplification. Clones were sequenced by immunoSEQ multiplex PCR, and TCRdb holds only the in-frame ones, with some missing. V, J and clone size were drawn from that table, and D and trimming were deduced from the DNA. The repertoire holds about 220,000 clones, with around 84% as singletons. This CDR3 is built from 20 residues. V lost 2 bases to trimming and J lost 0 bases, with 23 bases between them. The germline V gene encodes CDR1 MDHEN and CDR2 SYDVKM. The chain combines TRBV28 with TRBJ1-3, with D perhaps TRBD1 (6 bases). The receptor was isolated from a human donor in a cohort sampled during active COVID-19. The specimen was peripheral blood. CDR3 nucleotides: TGTGCCAGCAGTTTAAACAGGGCAGGGTGGGGTCTTTCCTCTGGAAACACCATATATTTT. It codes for CASSLNRAGWGLSSGNTIYF.